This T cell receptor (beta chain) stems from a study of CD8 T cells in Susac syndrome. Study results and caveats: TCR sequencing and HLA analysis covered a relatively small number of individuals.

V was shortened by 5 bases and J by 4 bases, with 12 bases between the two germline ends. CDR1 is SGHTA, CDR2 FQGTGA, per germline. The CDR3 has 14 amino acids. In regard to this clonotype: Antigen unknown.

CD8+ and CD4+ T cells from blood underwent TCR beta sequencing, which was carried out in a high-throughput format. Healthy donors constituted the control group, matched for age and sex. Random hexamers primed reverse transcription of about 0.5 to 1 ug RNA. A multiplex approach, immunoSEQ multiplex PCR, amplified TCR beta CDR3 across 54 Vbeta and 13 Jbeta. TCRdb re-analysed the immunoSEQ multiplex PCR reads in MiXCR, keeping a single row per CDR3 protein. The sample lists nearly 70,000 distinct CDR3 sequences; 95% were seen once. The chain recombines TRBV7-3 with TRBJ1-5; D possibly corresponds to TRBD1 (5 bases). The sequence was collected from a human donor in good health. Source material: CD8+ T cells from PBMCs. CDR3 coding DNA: TGTGCCAGCAGCCCGGGACGGGTTAATCAGCCCCAGCATTTT. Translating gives CASSPGRVNQPQHF.